The 21 T cell receptor beta chains given below trace back to one sample, sequenced in a study of blood T cell repertoires in COVID-19. Data came from immunoSEQ multiplex PCR; TCRdb stores just in-frame clones and leaves some out. The repertoire includes approximately 90,000 clones, 70% to 90% of them detected once, and 8.5% to 10% sits in the top ten. Sequencing was done on a sample of peripheral blood. Receptors originate from a man aged 50 to 59 with acute or convalescent COVID-19.

V gene TRBV20-1 combines with J gene TRBJ2-3; the match to TRBD2 covers 7 bases. In germline, CDR1 is DFQATT, CDR2 SNEGSKA (reference sequence). This CDR3 has 17 residues. The J segment lost 5 bases and the V segment lost 3 bases, leaving 17 bases of the junction unmatched. The chain's CDR3 is CSASRRAGVARRDTQYF. The CDR3 DNA follows: TGCAGTGCTAGTAGGAGGGCGGGGGTGGCAAGAAGAGATACGCAGTATTTT.

The genes are TRBV5-1 and TRBJ2-2; 11 bases are a match to TRBD2. This CDR3 region has 17 residues. From germline, CDR1 is SGHRS and CDR2 YFSETQ. Trimming removed 2 bases from V and 2 bases from J; junction bases left unmatched: 5. The DNA of the CDR3 is TGCGCCAGCAGCTTCTCGCTAGCGGGGGGAAACACCGGGGAGCTGTTTTTT. Translating it yields CASSFSLAGGNTGELFF. The variable domain in full, with the rest retrieved from reference TRBV5-1 and TRBJ2-2, is KAGVTQTPRYLIKTRGQQVTLSCSPISGHRSVSWYQQTPGQGLQFLFEYFSETQRNKGNFPGRFSGRQFSNSRSEMNVSTLELGDSALYLCASSFSLAGGNTGELFFGEGSRLTVL.

This clone was recorded only once. The rearrangement links TRBV5-8 to TRBJ1-1; tentative D call: TRBD1 (5 bases). The ends were cut back, 2 bases at V and 1 base at J, with 9 bases in the middle. The CDR3 length is 14 residues. The germline CDR1 and CDR2 sequences are SGHTS and YDEGEE. The CDR3 DNA reads TGTGCCAGCAGCTTCCTGACAGCGAACACTGAAGCTTTCTTT. Its protein product is CASSFLTANTEAFF.

This clone was counted only a few times. This chain connects TRBV30 to TRBJ1-2; tentatively, D is TRBD1 (6 bases). The CDR3 is made up of 14 amino acids. The germline V gene encodes CDR1 GTSNPN and CDR2 SVGIG (reference sequence). The V gene lost 0 bases and the J gene lost 3 bases, with 11 bases spanning the gap. Here the CDR3 reads CAWSVAGAHYGYTF. The CDR3 DNA sequence: TGTGCCTGGAGTGTAGCAGGGGCCCACTATGGCTACACCTTC. Variable domain in full (rest from reference TRBV30 and TRBJ1-2): SQTIHQWPATLVQPVGSPLSLECTVEGTSNPNLYWYRQAAGRGLQLLFYSVGIGQISSEVPQNLSASRPQDRQFILSSKKLLLSDSGFYLCAWSVAGAHYGYTFGSGTRLTVV.

V usage is TRBV25-1 and J usage is TRBJ1-1, with unresolved D. Between the trimmed V and J ends, which lost 2 bases and 2 bases, there was a span of 6 bases. CDR1 is MGHDK, CDR2 SYGVNS, per germline. CDR3 length: 13 residues. The CDR3 protein is CASSEAVNTEAFF. DNA of the CDR3: TGTGCCAGCAGTGAAGCGGTTAACACTGAAGCTTTCTTT.

The chain is built from TRBV19 and TRBJ1-5; a possible D gene is TRBD1 (5 bases). Trimming pared 3 bases from V and 4 bases from J, leaving 10 bases between. This CDR3 contains 14 residues. Germline V lookup: CDR1 LNHDA, CDR2 SQIVND (reference sequence). In DNA, the CDR3 is TGTGCCAGTAGTATTGCCAGGGCAAATCAGCCCCAGCATTTT. Its protein is CASSIARANQPQHF.

The V call is TRBV30, the J call TRBJ2-3; D unresolved. CDR1 is GTSNPN and CDR2 is SVGIG in the germline V gene (reference sequence). V was pared by 1 base and J by 1 base, with 6 bases between. The CDR3 totals 13 residues. The DNA for the CDR3 is TGTGCCTGGAGTGCCTTTGGCACAGATACGCAGTATTTT. Its protein is CAWSAFGTDTQYF.

This chain connects TRBV11-2 to TRBJ2-5, with a weak D call TRBD2 (5 bases). V was trimmed by 3 bases and J by 5 bases, leaving 10 bases between them. CDR1 SGHAT and CDR2 FQNNGV come from the germline V gene. CDR3 length: 13 residues. The CDR3 region has the DNA TGTGCCAGCAGCTTCATGCGAGGGGAGACCCAGTACTTC. Its translation: CASSFMRGETQYF.

The V call is TRBV9, the J call TRBJ1-3; D is perhaps TRBD1 (5 bases). Trimming pared 5 bases from V and 1 base from J, leaving 13 bases between. The CDR3 spans 15 residues. Germline V lookup: CDR1 SGDLS, CDR2 YYNGEE. As DNA, the CDR3 is TGTGCCAGCAGTTACGGGGACTCTTCTGGAAACACCATATATTTT. Protein: CASSYGDSSGNTIYF. The full variable domain, completed using reference TRBV9 and TRBJ1-3, is DSGVTQTPKHLITATGQRVTLRCSPRSGDLSVYWYQQSLDQGLQFLIQYYNGEERAKGNILERFSAQQFPDLHSELNLSSLELGDSALYFCASSYGDSSGNTIYFGEGSWLTVV.

J is TRBJ2-4 and V is TRBV11-2, with D tentatively TRBD1 (6 bases). Trimming shortened V by 5 bases and J by 5 bases, and 16 bases separated the two germline ends. Per the germline V gene, CDR1 is SGHAT and CDR2 is FQNNGV. CDR3 length: 15 residues. CDR3 region: CASSQVGRGENIQYF. The CDR3 region has the DNA TGTGCCAGCAGCCAGGTGGGCAGGGGTGAAAACATTCAGTACTTC.

This chain uses TRBV24-1 with TRBJ2-2; a weak D match, TRBD1 (5 bases). The CDR3 runs 13 residues. In germline, CDR1 is KGHDR, CDR2 SFDVKD. V was pared by 10 bases and J by 5 bases, with 13 bases between. The CDR3: CATARRGTGELFF. CDR3 in DNA: TGTGCCACTGCTCGAAGGGGTACCGGGGAGCTGTTTTTT.

The V call is TRBV5-1, the J call TRBJ2-7, with 8 bases fitting TRBD1. This CDR3 has 15 amino acids. CDR1 and CDR2 from the germline V gene are SGHRS and YFSETQ. V was pared by 0 bases and J by 6 bases, with 8 bases of the junction left unmatched. CDR3 nucleotides: TGCGCCAGCAGCTTGGCAGGACAGGGACTTGGCGAGCAGTACTTC. Translated, it gives CASSLAGQGLGEQYF.

The chain employs TRBV5-4 and TRBJ1-1; D is unclear. V lost 1 base and J 0 bases, leaving 16 bases between the germline ends. This CDR3 region has 17 residues. CDR1 SGHNT and CDR2 YYREEE come from the germline V gene (reference sequence). CDR3 DNA sequence: TGTGCCAGCAGCTTGTTGGGAAGGAGGGCTATGAACACTGAAGCTTTCTTT. Translation: CASSLLGRRAMNTEAFF. Full variable domain (missing parts from reference TRBV5-4 and TRBJ1-1): ETGVTQSPTHLIKTRGQQVTLRCSSQSGHNTVSWYQQALGQGPQFIFQYYREEENGRGNFPPRFSGLQFPNYSSELNVNALELDDSALYLCASSLLGRRAMNTEAFFGQGTRLTVV.

The J gene is TRBJ1-2, the V gene TRBV11-2; TRBD1 aligns across 11 bases. CDR3 length equals 14 residues. Germline V gene lookup returns CDR1 SGHAT and CDR2 FQNNGV. The trim removed 3 bases at V and 5 bases at J, leaving 2 bases unmatched. The CDR3 here is CASSFGQGAYGYTF. The CDR3 nucleotides read TGTGCCAGCAGCTTCGGACAGGGGGCGTATGGCTACACCTTC.

V and J are TRBV28 and TRBJ1-2; D remains unclear. The CDR3 totals 14 residues. Germline CDR1 and CDR2: MDHEN and SYDVKM. V gave up 2 bases and J gave up 1 base, with 8 bases separating them. The CDR3 DNA sequence: TGTGCCAGCAGTTTAAACGGACTTAACTATGGCTACACCTTC. This gives the protein CASSLNGLNYGYTF.

This clone turned up a few times. CDR3 loop: CASSLGAGGYEQYF. DNA of the CDR3: TGTGCCAGCAGCTTGGGGGCTGGAGGCTACGAGCAGTACTTC. The genes are TRBV7-7 and TRBJ2-7; TRBD1 might be the D (6 bases). This CDR3 is 14 amino acids long. V shed 3 bases and J shed 3 bases, with 12 bases lying between them. Per the germline V gene, CDR1 is SSHAT and CDR2 is FNYEAQ (reference sequence).

The gene calls are TRBV24-1 and TRBJ2-2; 7 positions match TRBD1. The CDR3 loop spans 14 amino acids. Trimming cost V 10 bases and J 5 bases; bases outside gene matches: 9. Germline loops: CDR1 KGHDR, CDR2 SFDVKD. The DNA for the CDR3 is TGTGCCACACAGACAGGGAGTTTGACCGGGGAGCTGTTTTTT. It encodes CATQTGSLTGELFF.

The gene calls are TRBV30 and TRBJ2-2; 7 nucleotides match TRBD1. Germline CDR1 is GTSNPN and CDR2 is SVGIG (reference sequence). The CDR3 is made up of 16 amino acids. Trimming removed 5 bases from V and 4 bases from J; junction bases left unmatched: 13. In nucleotides, the CDR3 is TGTGCCTGGGGACGTGGGACAGCACTGAGCACCGGGGAGCTGTTTTTT. This gives the protein CAWGRGTALSTGELFF.

CDR3 sequence: CASSYNGQREAFF. The CDR3 nucleotides read TGTGCCAGCAGTTATAATGGACAGCGTGAAGCTTTCTTT. J is TRBJ1-1 and V is TRBV12-3 or TRBV12-4; the D gene is possibly TRBD1 (6 bases). CDR3 size: 13 residues. V gave up 4 bases and J gave up 7 bases, with 13 bases separating them.

The chain uses TRBV30 and TRBJ1-5; 8 nucleotides align to TRBD1. The CDR3 loop spans 13 amino acids. V dropped 6 bases and J dropped 1; count of bases not matched to a gene: 2. Germline CDR1 GTSNPN, CDR2 SVGIG (reference sequence). The CDR3: CACRQGSNQPQHF. For the CDR3, the DNA is TGTGCCTGCAGACAGGGGAGCAATCAGCCCCAGCATTTT. Combining the CDR3 with reference TRBV30 and TRBJ1-5 gives the whole variable domain SQTIHQWPATLVQPVGSPLSLECTVEGTSNPNLYWYRQAAGRGLQLLFYSVGIGQISSEVPQNLSASRPQDRQFILSSKKLLLSDSGFYLCACRQGSNQPQHFGDGTRLSIL.

The chain has TRBV19 and TRBJ1-2; TRBD1 agrees at 9 bases. The germline gives CDR1 LNHDA, CDR2 SQIVND (reference sequence). V trimming: 4 bases; J trimming: 7 bases; junction bases outside the gene matches: 7. The CDR3 has 14 residues. The CDR3 nucleotides read TGTGCCAGTAGTAACCGGGACAGGGTATTTGGCTACACCTTC. Its protein product is CASSNRDRVFGYTF.